These T cell receptor beta chains were read from a single sample in a study of shared clonotypes between healthy human individuals. The table came from immunoSEQ multiplex PCR; TCRdb's copy has only in-frame clones and leaves some out. This table has around 340,000 clones, around 67% appearing once. The sequenced sample consisted of memory CD4+ T cells sorted from blood. Receptor source: a man younger than 40 in good health. Each CDR3 is given with its conserved first and last residue. The order of the fields is clone size, V gene, J gene, D gene, CDR3 protein, CDR3 DNA. The D gene is left open where the match is weak. The size of a clone is reported for some rows only, either as once, few or many, or as a class for expanded clones.

clone size: .; V gene: TRBV27; J gene: TRBJ1-5; D gene: TRBD1; CDR3 protein: CASSLGGTVSNQPQHF; CDR3 DNA: TGTGCCAGCAGTTTAGGAGGGACAGTTAGCAATCAGCCCCAGCATTTT
clone size: .; V gene: TRBV6-1; J gene: TRBJ1-4; D gene: .; CDR3 protein: CASSEGRTHGELFF; CDR3 DNA: TGTGCCAGCAGTGAAGGACGGACTCATGGGGAACTGTTTTTT
clone size: few; V gene: TRBV5-6; J gene: TRBJ2-7; D gene: TRBD2; CDR3 protein: CASTLPSGRGEQYF; CDR3 DNA: TGTGCCAGCACCCTACCTAGCGGGAGGGGCGAGCAGTACTTC
clone size: once; V gene: TRBV6-5; J gene: TRBJ1-4; D gene: TRBD1; CDR3 protein: CASSYTQQGAGEKLFF; CDR3 DNA: TGTGCCAGCAGTTACACCCAACAGGGGGCCGGGGAAAAACTGTTTTTT
clone size: .; V gene: TRBV14; J gene: TRBJ1-3; D gene: .; CDR3 protein: CASSQDLVGDSGNTIYF; CDR3 DNA: TGTGCCAGCAGCCAAGATTTGGTGGGTGACTCTGGAAACACCATATATTTT
clone size: .; V gene: TRBV7-2; J gene: TRBJ1-2; D gene: .; CDR3 protein: CASTYIGDNYGYTF; CDR3 DNA: TGTGCCAGCACCTACATAGGGGATAACTATGGCTACACCTTC
clone size: .; V gene: TRBV27; J gene: TRBJ2-7; D gene: TRBD2; CDR3 protein: CASSRRTSGGYEQYF; CDR3 DNA: TGTGCCAGCAGCCGTAGGACTAGCGGGGGGTACGAGCAGTACTTC
clone size: .; V gene: TRBV28; J gene: TRBJ2-3; D gene: .; CDR3 protein: CASSLAGSTDTQYF; CDR3 DNA: TGTGCCAGCAGTTTAGCGGGAAGCACAGATACGCAGTATTTT
clone size: once; V gene: TRBV9; J gene: TRBJ2-7; D gene: .; CDR3 protein: CASSVDPRAPYEQYF; CDR3 DNA: TGTGCCAGCAGCGTAGATCCTAGGGCCCCCTACGAGCAGTACTTC
clone size: once; V gene: TRBV6-1; J gene: TRBJ1-3; D gene: .; CDR3 protein: CASSGGQRNTIYF; CDR3 DNA: TGTGCCAGCAGTGGGGGACAAAGAAACACCATATATTTT
clone size: many; V gene: TRBV20-1; J gene: TRBJ2-1; D gene: TRBD2; CDR3 protein: CSGLAGAEQFF; CDR3 DNA: TGCAGTGGGCTAGCGGGAGCGGAGCAGTTCTTC
clone size: few; V gene: TRBV19; J gene: TRBJ2-7; D gene: .; CDR3 protein: CASSMNAAGSQYF; CDR3 DNA: TGTGCCAGTAGTATGAATGCAGCGGGCTCCCAGTACTTC
clone size: .; V gene: TRBV20-1; J gene: TRBJ2-7; D gene: .; CDR3 protein: CSARVGDGPYF; CDR3 DNA: TGCAGTGCTAGAGTGGGCGATGGGCCGTACTTC
clone size: .; V gene: TRBV18; J gene: TRBJ2-3; D gene: TRBD2; CDR3 protein: CASSPVVTSGHVHTQYF; CDR3 DNA: TGTGCCAGCTCACCAGTAGTTACTAGCGGCCACGTACATACGCAGTATTTT
clone size: .; V gene: TRBV7-2; J gene: TRBJ2-7; D gene: .; CDR3 protein: CASSLNFQEQYF; CDR3 DNA: TGTGCCAGCAGCTTAAACTTCCAGGAGCAGTACTTC
clone size: .; V gene: TRBV29-1; J gene: TRBJ1-2; D gene: .; CDR3 protein: CSVLSSGWTF; CDR3 DNA: TGCAGCGTTCTCTCGTCAGGATGGACCTTC
clone size: .; V gene: TRBV18; J gene: TRBJ2-1; D gene: .; CDR3 protein: CASSLQSSYNEQFF; CDR3 DNA: TGTGCCAGCTCCCTGCAGAGCTCCTACAATGAGCAGTTCTTC
clone size: .; V gene: TRBV27; J gene: TRBJ2-2; D gene: TRBD1; CDR3 protein: CASSILTGAGELFF; CDR3 DNA: TGTGCCAGCAGTATCCTGACAGGGGCCGGGGAGCTGTTTTTT
clone size: .; V gene: TRBV7-2; J gene: TRBJ2-7; D gene: TRBD1; CDR3 protein: CASSLDRGIFYEQYF; CDR3 DNA: TGTGCCAGCAGCTTAGACAGGGGGATCTTCTACGAGCAGTACTTC
clone size: .; V gene: TRBV5-5; J gene: TRBJ2-1; D gene: TRBD1; CDR3 protein: CASSQGQAYYNEQFF; CDR3 DNA: TGTGCCAGCAGCCAAGGACAGGCTTACTACAATGAGCAGTTCTTC
clone size: few; V gene: TRBV7-2; J gene: TRBJ1-1; D gene: .; CDR3 protein: CASSVDGRNTEAFF; CDR3 DNA: TGTGCCAGCAGCGTTGACGGAAGGAACACTGAAGCTTTCTTT
clone size: .; V gene: TRBV7-6; J gene: TRBJ2-1; D gene: TRBD1; CDR3 protein: CASSRTGAGDEQFF; CDR3 DNA: TGTGCCAGCAGTAGGACAGGGGCTGGCGATGAGCAGTTCTTC
clone size: .; V gene: TRBV5-5; J gene: TRBJ2-3; D gene: .; CDR3 protein: CASNPGAADTQYF; CDR3 DNA: TGTGCCAGCAACCCGGGGGCGGCAGATACGCAGTATTTT
clone size: .; V gene: TRBV6-6; J gene: TRBJ1-2; D gene: TRBD1; CDR3 protein: CASSSPGQGFYGYTF; CDR3 DNA: TGTGCCAGCAGTTCGCCGGGACAGGGCTTCTATGGCTACACCTTC
clone size: .; V gene: TRBV5-1; J gene: TRBJ2-2; D gene: TRBD2; CDR3 protein: CASSLAPSGSRPELFF; CDR3 DNA: TGCGCCAGCAGCTTGGCTCCTAGCGGGAGTCGACCGGAGCTGTTTTTT
clone size: .; V gene: TRBV15; J gene: TRBJ1-2; D gene: TRBD1; CDR3 protein: CATSREGQGGYGYTF; CDR3 DNA: TGTGCCACCAGCAGAGAGGGACAGGGAGGTTATGGCTACACCTTC
clone size: .; V gene: TRBV7-3; J gene: TRBJ1-1; D gene: .; CDR3 protein: CASSLSRTAGGAFF; CDR3 DNA: TGTGCCAGCAGCTTAAGTCGCACCGCCGGTGGAGCTTTCTTT
clone size: .; V gene: TRBV14; J gene: TRBJ2-2; D gene: TRBD2; CDR3 protein: CASSRFSGSTAGELFF; CDR3 DNA: TGTGCCAGCAGCCGATTTAGCGGGAGTACAGCCGGGGAGCTGTTTTTT
clone size: .; V gene: TRBV5-1; J gene: TRBJ2-1; D gene: .; CDR3 protein: CASSLGGRDEQFF; CDR3 DNA: TGCGCCAGCAGCTTGGGGGGCAGGGATGAGCAGTTCTTC
clone size: .; V gene: TRBV11-1; J gene: TRBJ1-2; D gene: TRBD1; CDR3 protein: CASSPGQGASLNYGYTF; CDR3 DNA: TGTGCCAGCAGCCCGGGACAGGGGGCATCCTTAAACTATGGCTACACCTTC
clone size: .; V gene: TRBV11-2; J gene: TRBJ2-1; D gene: .; CDR3 protein: CASSLDFYNEQFF; CDR3 DNA: TGTGCCAGCAGCCTGGACTTCTACAATGAGCAGTTCTTC
clone size: .; V gene: TRBV6-1; J gene: TRBJ2-7; D gene: TRBD2; CDR3 protein: CASSEGLAGVGYEQYF; CDR3 DNA: TGTGCCAGCAGTGAAGGACTAGCGGGAGTTGGGTACGAGCAGTACTTC
clone size: once; V gene: TRBV15; J gene: TRBJ1-1; D gene: TRBD1; CDR3 protein: CATSRQGQGTEAFF; CDR3 DNA: TGTGCCACCAGCAGACAGGGACAGGGGACTGAAGCTTTCTTT
clone size: .; V gene: TRBV5-5; J gene: TRBJ2-6; D gene: .; CDR3 protein: CASSRREVGSGANVLTF; CDR3 DNA: TGTGCCAGCAGCCGCAGGGAGGTTGGGTCTGGGGCCAACGTCCTGACTTTC
clone size: once; V gene: TRBV4-1; J gene: TRBJ1-2; D gene: .; CDR3 protein: CASQETPIYGYTF; CDR3 DNA: TGCGCCAGCCAAGAGACCCCGATCTATGGCTACACCTTC
clone size: many; V gene: TRBV5-5; J gene: TRBJ2-7; D gene: TRBD1; CDR3 protein: CASSLQGAVSEQYF; CDR3 DNA: TGTGCCAGCAGTTTACAGGGGGCCGTTTCGGAACAGTACTTC
clone size: .; V gene: TRBV11-2; J gene: TRBJ2-7; D gene: .; CDR3 protein: CASSLFGEGEQYF; CDR3 DNA: TGTGCCAGCAGCTTATTCGGAGAGGGCGAGCAGTACTTC
clone size: .; V gene: TRBV7-2; J gene: TRBJ1-2; D gene: .; CDR3 protein: CASSLYARDYGYTF; CDR3 DNA: TGTGCCAGCAGCCTTTACGCCAGGGACTATGGCTACACCTTC
clone size: once; V gene: TRBV6-7; J gene: TRBJ2-3; D gene: TRBD1; CDR3 protein: CASRPPGGFDTQYF; CDR3 DNA: TGTGCCAGCAGGCCGCCAGGGGGATTCGATACGCAGTATTTT
clone size: few; V gene: TRBV21-1; J gene: TRBJ1-4; D gene: .; CDR3 protein: CASSIGGASATNEKLFF; CDR3 DNA: TGTGCCAGCAGCATCGGGGGGGCATCTGCAACTAATGAAAAACTGTTTTTT
clone size: .; V gene: TRBV27; J gene: TRBJ1-2; D gene: .; CDR3 protein: CASSLRVLGGSHGYTF; CDR3 DNA: TGTGCCAGCAGTTTAAGGGTGCTGGGAGGCTCGCATGGCTACACCTTC
clone size: .; V gene: TRBV6-1; J gene: TRBJ2-7; D gene: .; CDR3 protein: CASSDVSGLTYEQYF; CDR3 DNA: TGTGCCAGCAGTGATGTCAGCGGGTTAACCTACGAGCAGTACTTC
clone size: .; V gene: TRBV5-6; J gene: TRBJ2-7; D gene: .; CDR3 protein: CASSLVSSSYEQYF; CDR3 DNA: TGTGCCAGCAGCTTGGTTAGCAGCTCCTACGAGCAGTACTTC
clone size: .; V gene: TRBV7-2; J gene: TRBJ2-7; D gene: TRBD1; CDR3 protein: CASSNRQGLYEQYF; CDR3 DNA: TGTGCCAGCAGCAACCGACAGGGCCTTTACGAGCAGTACTTC
clone size: once; V gene: TRBV10-3; J gene: TRBJ1-1; D gene: .; CDR3 protein: CAISESGGSPEAFF; CDR3 DNA: TGTGCCATCAGTGAGTCAGGGGGGTCTCCTGAAGCTTTCTTT
clone size: .; V gene: TRBV5-7; J gene: TRBJ1-1; D gene: .; CDR3 protein: CASRPPPSRRNTEAFF; CDR3 DNA: TGTGCCAGCAGACCACCCCCCTCTCGACGTAACACTGAAGCTTTCTTT
clone size: .; V gene: TRBV10-1; J gene: TRBJ2-1; D gene: TRBD2; CDR3 protein: CASSGGLAGNEQFF; CDR3 DNA: TGCGCCAGCAGCGGGGGACTAGCGGGTAATGAGCAGTTCTTC
clone size: .; V gene: TRBV7-3; J gene: TRBJ2-3; D gene: .; CDR3 protein: CASSLGPGWTDTQYF; CDR3 DNA: TGTGCCAGCAGCTTAGGGCCCGGCTGGACAGATACGCAGTATTTT
clone size: once; V gene: TRBV6-6; J gene: TRBJ2-7; D gene: TRBD2; CDR3 protein: CASSGSGLAGEQYF; CDR3 DNA: TGTGCCAGCAGTGGTTCAGGACTAGCGGGAGAGCAGTACTTC
clone size: .; V gene: TRBV11-2; J gene: TRBJ2-3; D gene: TRBD2; CDR3 protein: CASSFAPGTRNTDTQYF; CDR3 DNA: TGTGCCAGCAGCTTCGCCCCGGGGACTAGAAACACAGATACGCAGTATTTT
clone size: .; V gene: TRBV2; J gene: TRBJ2-7; D gene: .; CDR3 protein: CASKGRGYEQYF; CDR3 DNA: TGTGCCAGCAAGGGTCGAGGCTACGAGCAGTACTTC
clone size: .; V gene: TRBV28; J gene: TRBJ1-5; D gene: .; CDR3 protein: CASNRLLASFGQPQHF; CDR3 DNA: TGTGCCAGCAACAGACTCCTTGCTTCGTTTGGTCAGCCCCAGCATTTT
clone size: once; V gene: TRBV6-5; J gene: TRBJ2-1; D gene: .; CDR3 protein: CAIRTGSYNEQFF; CDR3 DNA: TGTGCCATCAGAACAGGGTCCTACAATGAGCAGTTCTTC
clone size: .; V gene: TRBV7-2; J gene: TRBJ2-3; D gene: .; CDR3 protein: CASSLVPTKDTQYF; CDR3 DNA: TGTGCCAGCAGCTTAGTTCCTACCAAGGATACGCAGTATTTT
clone size: .; V gene: TRBV7-9; J gene: TRBJ2-5; D gene: TRBD1; CDR3 protein: CASSLDRGYQETQYF; CDR3 DNA: TGTGCCAGCAGCTTGGACAGGGGGTACCAAGAGACCCAGTACTTC